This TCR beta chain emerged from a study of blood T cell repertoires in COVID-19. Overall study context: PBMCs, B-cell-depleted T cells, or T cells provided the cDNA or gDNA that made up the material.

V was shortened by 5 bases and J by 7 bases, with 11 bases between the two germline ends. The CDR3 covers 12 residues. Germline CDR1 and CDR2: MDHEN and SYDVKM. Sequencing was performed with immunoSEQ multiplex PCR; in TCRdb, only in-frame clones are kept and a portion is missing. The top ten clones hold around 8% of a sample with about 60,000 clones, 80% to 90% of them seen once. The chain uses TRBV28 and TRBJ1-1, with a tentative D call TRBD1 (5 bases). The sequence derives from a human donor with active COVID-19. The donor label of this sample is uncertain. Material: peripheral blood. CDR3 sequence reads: CASSRFTGEAFF. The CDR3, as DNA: TGTGCCAGCAGTCGTTTCACAGGTGAAGCTTTCTTT.